Given below is one TCR beta chain in context. Its antigen remains unknown. The data were produced by immunoSEQ multiplex PCR, yet TCRdb's version contains in-frame clones alone and is incomplete. The sample has approximately 67,000 clones; around 81% are singletons. The sample comes from a study of OX40 agonist ivuxolimab in advanced cancers. Between the trimmed V and J ends, which lost 5 bases and 6 bases, there was a span of 12 bases. From germline, CDR1 is SEHNR and CDR2 FQNEAQ (reference sequence). This CDR3 comprises 13 residues. Study observations and caveats: On average, CD8+ T cells showed a greater number of expanded clones than CD4+. Dosing at 0.1 to 3.0 mg/kg was accompanied by clonal expansion of CD4+ and CD8+ blood T cells by week 6. Part of the nonresponder group also had normalized T-cell clonal expansion that was low.

No patient had autoimmune disease or received systemic immunosuppression. The sequencing here drew on CD4+ or CD8+ T cells sorted from blood, taken in a trial of the OX40 agonist ivuxolimab. This clonotype was sampled from an adult with an advanced solid tumor such as melanoma, head and neck, liver or kidney cancer. The chain has TRBV7-9 and TRBJ2-3; possibly TRBD2 for D (5 bases). Here the CDR3 reads CASSRVASDTQYF. In DNA, the CDR3 is TGTGCCAGCAGCCGAGTGGCTAGCGATACGCAGTATTTT.